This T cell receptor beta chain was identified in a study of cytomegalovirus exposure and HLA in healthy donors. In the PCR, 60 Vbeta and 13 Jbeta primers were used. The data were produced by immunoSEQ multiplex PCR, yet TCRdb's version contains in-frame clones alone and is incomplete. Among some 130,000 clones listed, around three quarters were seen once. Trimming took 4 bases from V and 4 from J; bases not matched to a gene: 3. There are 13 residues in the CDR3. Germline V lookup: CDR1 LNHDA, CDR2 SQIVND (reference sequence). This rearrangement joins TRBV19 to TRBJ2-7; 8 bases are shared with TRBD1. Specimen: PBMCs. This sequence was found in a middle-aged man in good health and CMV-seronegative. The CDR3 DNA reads TGTGCCAGTAGTACGACAGGGGAGTACGAGCAGTACTTC. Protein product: CASSTTGEYEQYF.